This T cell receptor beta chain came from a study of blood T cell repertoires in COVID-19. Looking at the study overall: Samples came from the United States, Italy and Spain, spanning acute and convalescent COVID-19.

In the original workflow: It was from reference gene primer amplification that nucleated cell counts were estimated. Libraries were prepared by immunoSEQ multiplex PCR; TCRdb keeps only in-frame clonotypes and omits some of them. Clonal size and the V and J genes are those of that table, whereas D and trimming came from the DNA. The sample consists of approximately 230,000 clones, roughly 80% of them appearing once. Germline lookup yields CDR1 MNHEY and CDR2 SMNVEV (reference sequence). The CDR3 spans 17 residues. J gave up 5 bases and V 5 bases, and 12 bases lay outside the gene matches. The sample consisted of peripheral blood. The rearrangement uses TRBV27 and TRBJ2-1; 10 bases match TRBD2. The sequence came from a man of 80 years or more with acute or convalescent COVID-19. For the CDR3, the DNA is TGTGCCAGCAGTCTAGCCCCAGGACTAGCGGTACACAATGAGCAGTTCTTC. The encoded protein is CASSLAPGLAVHNEQFF.